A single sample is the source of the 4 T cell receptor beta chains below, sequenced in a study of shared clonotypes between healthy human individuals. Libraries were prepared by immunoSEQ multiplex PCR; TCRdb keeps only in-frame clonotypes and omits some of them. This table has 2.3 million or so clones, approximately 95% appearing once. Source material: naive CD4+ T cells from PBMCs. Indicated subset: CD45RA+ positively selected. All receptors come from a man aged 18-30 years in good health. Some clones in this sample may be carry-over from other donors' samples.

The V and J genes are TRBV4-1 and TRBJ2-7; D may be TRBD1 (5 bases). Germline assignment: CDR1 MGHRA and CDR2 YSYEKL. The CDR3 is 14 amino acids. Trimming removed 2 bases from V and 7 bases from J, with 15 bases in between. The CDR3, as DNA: TGCGCCAGCAGCCAACAGGGTTCCGTTAAAGAGCAGTACTTC. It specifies CASSQQGSVKEQYF.

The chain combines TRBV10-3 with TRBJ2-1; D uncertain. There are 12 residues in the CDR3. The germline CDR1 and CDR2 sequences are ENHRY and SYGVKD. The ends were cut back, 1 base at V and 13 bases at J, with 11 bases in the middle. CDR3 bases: TGTGCCATCAGTGAGTTACCGGCCCCCCAGTTCTTC. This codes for CAISELPAPQFF.

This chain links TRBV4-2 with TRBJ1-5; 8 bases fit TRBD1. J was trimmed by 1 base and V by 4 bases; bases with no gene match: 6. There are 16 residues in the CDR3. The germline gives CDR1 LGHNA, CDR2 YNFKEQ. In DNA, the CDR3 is TGTGCCAGCAGCCGCATCAGGGGGCACAGCAATCAGCCCCAGCATTTT. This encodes CASSRIRGHSNQPQHF.

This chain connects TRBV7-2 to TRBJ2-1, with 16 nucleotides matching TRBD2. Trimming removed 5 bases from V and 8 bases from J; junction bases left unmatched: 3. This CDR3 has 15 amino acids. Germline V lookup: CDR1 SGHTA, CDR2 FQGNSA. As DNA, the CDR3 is TGTGCCAGCAGCCTCGGGACTAGCGGGGGGGATGAGCAGTTCTTC. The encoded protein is CASSLGTSGGDEQFF.